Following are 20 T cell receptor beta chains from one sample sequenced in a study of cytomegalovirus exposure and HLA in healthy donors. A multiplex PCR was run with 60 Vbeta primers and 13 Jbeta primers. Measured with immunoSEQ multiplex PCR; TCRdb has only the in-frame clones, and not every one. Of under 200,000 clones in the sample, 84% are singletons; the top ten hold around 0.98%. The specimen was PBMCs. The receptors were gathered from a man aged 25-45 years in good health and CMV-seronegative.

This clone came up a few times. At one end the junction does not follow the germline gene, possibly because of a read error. CDR3 region: CATSRSSFDTQYF. As DNA, the CDR3 is TGTGCCACCAGTCGGTCTTCATTTGATACGCAGTATTTT. The chain links TRBV27 to TRBJ2-3; no definite D call. The CDR3 spans 13 residues. Germline values: CDR1 MNHEY, CDR2 SMNVEV (reference sequence).

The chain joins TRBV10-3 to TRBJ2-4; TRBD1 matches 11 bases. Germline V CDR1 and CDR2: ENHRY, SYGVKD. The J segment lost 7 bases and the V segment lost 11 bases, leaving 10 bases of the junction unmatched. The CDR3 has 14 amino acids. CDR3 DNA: TGTGCCTCCGAAGCCGGGACAGGGGGGAACATTCAGTACTTC. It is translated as CASEAGTGGNIQYF.

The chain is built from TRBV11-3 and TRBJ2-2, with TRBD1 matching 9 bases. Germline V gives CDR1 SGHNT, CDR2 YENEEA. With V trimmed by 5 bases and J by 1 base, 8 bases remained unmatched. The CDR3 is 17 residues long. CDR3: CASSPWTGVGNTGELFF. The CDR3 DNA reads TGTGCCAGCAGCCCGTGGACAGGGGTCGGGAACACCGGGGAGCTGTTTTTT.

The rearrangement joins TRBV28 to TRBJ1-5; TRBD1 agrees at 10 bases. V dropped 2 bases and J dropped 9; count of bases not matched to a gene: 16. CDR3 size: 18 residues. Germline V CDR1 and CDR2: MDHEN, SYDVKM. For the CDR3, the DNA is TGTGCCAGCAGTTTACCGGGACAGGGGCTCCGAGTCGTTCGGCCCCAGCATTTT. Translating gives CASSLPGQGLRVVRPQHF.

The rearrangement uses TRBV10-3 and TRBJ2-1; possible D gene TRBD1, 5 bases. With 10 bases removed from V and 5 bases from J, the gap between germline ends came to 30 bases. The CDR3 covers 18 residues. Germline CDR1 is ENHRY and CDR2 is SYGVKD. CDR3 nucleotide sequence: TGTGCCAGACACCCCCGCCCTTCTAGGCGCGGACAACACAATGAGCAGTTCTTC. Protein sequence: CARHPRPSRRGQHNEQFF.

CDR3 DNA: TGTGCCAGCAGCTTAAGGGGGTACACAGATACGCAGTATTTT. Translated: CASSLRGYTDTQYF. The chain couples TRBV5-6 to TRBJ2-3; D may be TRBD1 (6 bases). The CDR3 sequence is 14 residues long. V was shortened by 2 bases and J by 2 bases, with 9 bases between the two germline ends. Germline CDR1 and CDR2: SGHDT and YYEEEE. The whole variable domain, remainder taken from reference TRBV5-6 and TRBJ2-3, is DAGVTQSPTHLIKTRGQQVTLRCSPKSGHDTVSWYQQALGQGPQFIFQYYEEEERQRGNFPDRFSGHQFPNYSSELNVNALLLGDSALYLCASSLRGYTDTQYFGPGTRLTVL.

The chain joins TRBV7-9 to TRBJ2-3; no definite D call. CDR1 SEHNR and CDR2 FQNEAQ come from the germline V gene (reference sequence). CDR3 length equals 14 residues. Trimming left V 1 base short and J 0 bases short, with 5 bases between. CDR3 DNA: TGTGCCAGCAGCTTAGATACAAGCACAGATACGCAGTATTTT. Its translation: CASSLDTSTDTQYF.

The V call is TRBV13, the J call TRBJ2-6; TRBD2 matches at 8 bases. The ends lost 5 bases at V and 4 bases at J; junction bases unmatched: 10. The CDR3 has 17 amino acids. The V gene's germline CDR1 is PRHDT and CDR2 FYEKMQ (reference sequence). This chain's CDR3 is CASSALRAGVGANVLTF. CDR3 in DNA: TGTGCCAGCAGCGCCCTCCGAGCGGGAGTGGGGGCCAACGTCCTGACTTTC.

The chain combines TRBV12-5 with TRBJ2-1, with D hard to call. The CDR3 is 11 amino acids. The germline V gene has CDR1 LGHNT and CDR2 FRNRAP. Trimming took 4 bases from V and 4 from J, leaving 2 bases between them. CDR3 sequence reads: CASGSYNEQFF. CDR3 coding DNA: TGTGCTAGTGGTTCGTACAATGAGCAGTTCTTC. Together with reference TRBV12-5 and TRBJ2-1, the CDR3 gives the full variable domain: DARVTQTPRHKVTEMGQEVTMRCQPILGHNTVFWYRQTMMQGLELLAYFRNRAPLDDSGMPKDRFSAEMPDATLATLKIQPSEPRDSAVYFCASGSYNEQFFGPGTRLTVL.

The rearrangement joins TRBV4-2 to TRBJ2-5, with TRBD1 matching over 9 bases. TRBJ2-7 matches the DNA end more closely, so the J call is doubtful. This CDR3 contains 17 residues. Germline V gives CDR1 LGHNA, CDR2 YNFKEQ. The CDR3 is CASSQPLPRQGENEQYF. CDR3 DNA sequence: TGTGCCAGCAGCCAACCCCTGCCTCGACAGGGGGAGAACGAGCAGTACTTC.

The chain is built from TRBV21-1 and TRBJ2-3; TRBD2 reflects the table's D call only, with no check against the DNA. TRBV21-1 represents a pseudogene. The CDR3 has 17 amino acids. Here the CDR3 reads CASSKTSGRETTDTQYF. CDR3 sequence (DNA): TGTGCCAGCAGCAAAACCTCTGGGCGGGAGACCACAGATACGCAGTATTTT.

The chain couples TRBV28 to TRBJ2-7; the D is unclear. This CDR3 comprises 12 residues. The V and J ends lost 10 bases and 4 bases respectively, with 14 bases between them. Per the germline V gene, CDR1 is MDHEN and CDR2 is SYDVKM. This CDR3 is CATVSPFYEQYF. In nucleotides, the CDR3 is TGTGCCACAGTCTCCCCCTTTTACGAGCAGTACTTC. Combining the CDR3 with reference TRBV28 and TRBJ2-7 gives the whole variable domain DVKVTQSSRYLVKRTGEKVFLECVQDMDHENMFWYRQDPGLGLRLIYFSYDVKMKEKGDIPEGYSVSREKKERFSLILESASTNQTSMYLCATVSPFYEQYFGPGTRLTVT.

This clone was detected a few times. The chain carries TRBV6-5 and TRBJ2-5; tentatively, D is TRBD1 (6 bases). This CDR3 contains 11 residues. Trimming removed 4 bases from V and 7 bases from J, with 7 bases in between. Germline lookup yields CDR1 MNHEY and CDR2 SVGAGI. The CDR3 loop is CASSSGATQYF. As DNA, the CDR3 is TGTGCCAGCAGTTCAGGGGCGACCCAGTACTTC.

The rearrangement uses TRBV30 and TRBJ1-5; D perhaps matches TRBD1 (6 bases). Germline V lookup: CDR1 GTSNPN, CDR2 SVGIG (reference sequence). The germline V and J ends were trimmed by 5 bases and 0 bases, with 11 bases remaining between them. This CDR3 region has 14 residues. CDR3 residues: CAWAQGYSNQPQHF. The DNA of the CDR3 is TGTGCCTGGGCACAGGGTTATAGCAATCAGCCCCAGCATTTT.

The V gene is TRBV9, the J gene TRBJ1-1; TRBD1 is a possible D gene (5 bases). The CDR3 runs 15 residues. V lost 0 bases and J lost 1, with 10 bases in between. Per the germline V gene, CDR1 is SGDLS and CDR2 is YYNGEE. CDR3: CASSVGGQPNTEAFF. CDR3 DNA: TGTGCCAGCAGCGTAGGGGGCCAGCCGAACACTGAAGCTTTCTTT.

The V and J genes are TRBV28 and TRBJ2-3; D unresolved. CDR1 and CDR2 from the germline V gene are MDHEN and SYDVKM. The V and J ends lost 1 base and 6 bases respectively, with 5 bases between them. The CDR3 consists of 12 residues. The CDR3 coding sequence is TGTGCCAGCAGTTTATCCTTCGATACGCAGTATTTT. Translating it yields CASSLSFDTQYF.

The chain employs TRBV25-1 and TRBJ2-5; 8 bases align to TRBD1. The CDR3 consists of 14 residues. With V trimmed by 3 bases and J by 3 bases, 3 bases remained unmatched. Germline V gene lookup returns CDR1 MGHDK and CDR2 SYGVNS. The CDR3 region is CASSDPTGEETQYF. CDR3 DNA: TGTGCCAGCAGTGACCCGACAGGGGAAGAGACCCAGTACTTC.

CDR3 residues: CASRQGTSVGTGELFF. The CDR3 DNA follows: TGTGCCAGTAGACAGGGTACCTCGGTCGGCACCGGGGAGCTGTTTTTT. The gene calls are TRBV5-4 and TRBJ2-2; 7 bases map to TRBD1. V lost 8 bases to trimming and J lost 4 bases; unmatched junction nucleotides: 14. The germline gives CDR1 SGHNT, CDR2 YYREEE (reference sequence). The CDR3 is 16 residues long.

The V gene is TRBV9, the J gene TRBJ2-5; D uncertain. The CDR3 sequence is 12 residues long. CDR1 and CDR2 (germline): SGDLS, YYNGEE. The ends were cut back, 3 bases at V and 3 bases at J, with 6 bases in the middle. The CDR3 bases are TGTGCCAGCAGCGGCCACAAAGAGACCCAGTACTTC. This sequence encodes CASSGHKETQYF.

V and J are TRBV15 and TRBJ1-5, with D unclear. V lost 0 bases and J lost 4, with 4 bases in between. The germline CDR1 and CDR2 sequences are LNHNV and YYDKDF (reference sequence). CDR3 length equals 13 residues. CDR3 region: CATSRDENQPQHF. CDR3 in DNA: TGTGCCACCAGCAGAGATGAGAATCAGCCCCAGCATTTT.